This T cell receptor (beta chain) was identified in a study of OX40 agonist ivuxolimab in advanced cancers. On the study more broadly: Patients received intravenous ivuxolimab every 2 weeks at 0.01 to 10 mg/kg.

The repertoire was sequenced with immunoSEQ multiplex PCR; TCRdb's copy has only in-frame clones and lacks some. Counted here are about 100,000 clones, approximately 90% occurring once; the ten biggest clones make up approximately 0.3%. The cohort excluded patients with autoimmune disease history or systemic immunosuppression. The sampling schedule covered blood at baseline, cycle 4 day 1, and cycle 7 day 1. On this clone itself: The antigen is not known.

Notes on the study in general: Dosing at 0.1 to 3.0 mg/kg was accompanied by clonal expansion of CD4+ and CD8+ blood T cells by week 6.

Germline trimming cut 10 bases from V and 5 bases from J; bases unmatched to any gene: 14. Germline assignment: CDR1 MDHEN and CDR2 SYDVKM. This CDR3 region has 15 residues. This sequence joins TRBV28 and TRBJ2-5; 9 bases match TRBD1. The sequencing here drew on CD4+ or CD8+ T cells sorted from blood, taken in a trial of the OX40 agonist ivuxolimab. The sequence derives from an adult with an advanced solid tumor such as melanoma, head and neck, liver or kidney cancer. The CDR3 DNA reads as TGTGCCACCCACCCTTCGGGACAGGGCGGGGAGACCCAGTACTTC. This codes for CATHPSGQGGETQYF.